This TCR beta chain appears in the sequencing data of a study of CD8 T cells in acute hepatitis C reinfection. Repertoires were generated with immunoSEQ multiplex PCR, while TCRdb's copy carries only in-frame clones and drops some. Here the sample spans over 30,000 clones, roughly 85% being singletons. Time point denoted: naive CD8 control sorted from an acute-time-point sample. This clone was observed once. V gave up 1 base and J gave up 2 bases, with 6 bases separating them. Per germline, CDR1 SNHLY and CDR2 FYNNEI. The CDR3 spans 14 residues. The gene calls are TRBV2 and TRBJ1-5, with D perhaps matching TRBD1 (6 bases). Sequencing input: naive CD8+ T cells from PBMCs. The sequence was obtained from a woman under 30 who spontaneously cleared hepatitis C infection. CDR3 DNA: TGTGCCAGCAGTGAAGGACAGGGCAATCAGCCCCAGCATTTT. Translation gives CASSEGQGNQPQHF.